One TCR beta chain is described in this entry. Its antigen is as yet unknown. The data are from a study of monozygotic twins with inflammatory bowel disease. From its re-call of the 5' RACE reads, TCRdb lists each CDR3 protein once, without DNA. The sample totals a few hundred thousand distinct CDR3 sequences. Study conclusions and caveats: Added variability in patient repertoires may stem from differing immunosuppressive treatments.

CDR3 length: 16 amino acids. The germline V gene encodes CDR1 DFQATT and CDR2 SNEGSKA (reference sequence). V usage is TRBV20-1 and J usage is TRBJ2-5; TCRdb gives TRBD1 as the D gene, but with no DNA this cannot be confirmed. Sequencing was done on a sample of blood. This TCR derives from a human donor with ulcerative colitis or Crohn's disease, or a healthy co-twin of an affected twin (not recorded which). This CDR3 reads CSARRGPNGGQETQYF.